These T cell receptor beta chains were read from a single sample in a study of identical twins. MiXCR, run by TCRdb on the 5' RACE reads, gives a single entry per CDR3 protein. This sample has approximately 1.8 million distinct CDR3 sequences, with 32% found just once. The sequencing input was cord blood. The receptors originated from a newborn girl in good health. Both conserved end residues are part of each CDR3. Each record gives: D gene, clone size, J gene, V gene, CDR3 protein, CDR3 DNA. A D gene is named only where the DNA matches it firmly. Size is omitted from some rows. Given values are once, few, many or a class for expanded clones.

>-|-|TRBJ1-3|TRBV29-1
CSAGQGNTIYF
TGCAGCGCCGGACAGGGAAACACCATATATTTT
>-|many|TRBJ2-7|TRBV5-1
CASSFRDGTYEQYF
TGCGCCAGCAGCTTCCGGGACGGAACCTACGAGCAGTACTTC
>-|few|TRBJ2-6|TRBV27
CASSRTGSGANFLTF
TGTGCCAGCAGTCGCACAGGGTCCGGGGCCAACTTCCTGACTTTC
>-|few|TRBJ2-3|TRBV6-6
CASSYSVPGDTQYF
TGTGCCAGCAGTTACTCGGTCCCCGGGGATACGCAGTATTTT
>-|few|TRBJ2-5|TRBV3-1
CASSQFETQYF
TGTGCCAGCAGCCAATTTGAGACCCAGTACTTC
>-|-|TRBJ1-6|TRBV28
CASSFEARYNSPLHF
TGTGCCAGCAGTTTTGAAGCCCGCTATAATTCACCCCTCCACTTT
>-|few|TRBJ2-5|TRBV20-1
CSAPQGGRETQYF
TGCAGTGCTCCCCAAGGGGGGCGAGAGACCCAGTACTTC
>-|few|TRBJ1-1|TRBV20-1
CSARPGHLRTEAFF
TGCAGTGCTAGGCCGGGACACCTGAGGACTGAAGCTTTCTTT
>TRBD2|-|TRBJ2-3|TRBV2
CASSEARLAGRTDTQYF
TGTGCCAGCAGTGAAGCCCGACTAGCGGGACGCACAGATACGCAGTATTTT
>-|many|TRBJ2-3|TRBV5-1
CASSWGRSSTDTQYF
TGCGCCAGCAGCTGGGGACGGTCTAGCACAGATACGCAGTATTTT
>-|-|TRBJ2-5|TRBV6-5
CASSPILSARETQYF
TGTGCCAGCAGTCCCATTTTGAGCGCCCGGGAGACCCAGTACTTC
>TRBD1|-|TRBJ2-7|TRBV11-2
CASSARDRVREQYF
TGTGCCAGCAGCGCCCGGGACAGGGTCCGCGAGCAGTACTTC
>-|few|TRBJ1-1|TRBV29-1
CSVRVTEAFF
TGCAGCGTAAGGGTCACTGAAGCTTTCTTT
>TRBD1|many|TRBJ1-2|TRBV10-3
CAISESYRGGYTF
TGTGCCATCAGTGAATCCTACAGGGGCGGCTACACCTTC
>-|-|TRBJ1-2|TRBV12-3/TRBV12-4
CASNLDALANYGYTF
TGTGCCAGCAATTTGGACGCCCTAGCTAACTATGGCTACACCTTC
>-|many|TRBJ2-1|TRBV12-3/TRBV12-4
CASSLRADEQFF
TGTGCCAGCAGTCTCCGGGCCGATGAGCAGTTCTTC
>TRBD1|-|TRBJ2-2|TRBV15
CATSRRTGRTGELFF
TGTGCCACCAGCAGAAGGACAGGGCGCACCGGGGAGCTGTTTTTT
>TRBD1|-|TRBJ2-2|TRBV14
CASSLGVTGINTGELFF
TGTGCCAGCAGCCTTGGCGTGACAGGGATCAACACCGGGGAGCTGTTTTTT
>TRBD1|-|TRBJ2-7|TRBV18
CASTGGKSSYEQYF
TGTGCCAGCACAGGGGGCAAAAGCTCCTACGAGCAGTACTTC
>TRBD1|few|TRBJ1-5|TRBV12-3/TRBV12-4
CASSRRDRGRNQPQHF
TGTGCCAGCAGTCGCCGGGACAGGGGGCGCAATCAGCCCCAGCATTTT